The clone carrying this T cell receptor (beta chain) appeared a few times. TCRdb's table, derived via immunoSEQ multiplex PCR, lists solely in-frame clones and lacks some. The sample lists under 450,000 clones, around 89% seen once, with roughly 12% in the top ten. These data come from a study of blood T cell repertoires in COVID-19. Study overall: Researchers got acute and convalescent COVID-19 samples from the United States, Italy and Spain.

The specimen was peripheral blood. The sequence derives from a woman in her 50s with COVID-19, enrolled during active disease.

CDR3 sequence reads: CASTNGGQPQHF. CDR3 in DNA: TGTGCCAGCACCAATGGGGGGCAGCCCCAGCATTTT. This chain connects TRBV7-9 to TRBJ1-5; tentatively, D is TRBD1 (5 bases). The germline CDR1 and CDR2 sequences are SEHNR and FQNEAQ (reference sequence). V gave up 7 bases and J gave up 7 bases, with 11 bases separating them. The CDR3 runs to 12 residues.